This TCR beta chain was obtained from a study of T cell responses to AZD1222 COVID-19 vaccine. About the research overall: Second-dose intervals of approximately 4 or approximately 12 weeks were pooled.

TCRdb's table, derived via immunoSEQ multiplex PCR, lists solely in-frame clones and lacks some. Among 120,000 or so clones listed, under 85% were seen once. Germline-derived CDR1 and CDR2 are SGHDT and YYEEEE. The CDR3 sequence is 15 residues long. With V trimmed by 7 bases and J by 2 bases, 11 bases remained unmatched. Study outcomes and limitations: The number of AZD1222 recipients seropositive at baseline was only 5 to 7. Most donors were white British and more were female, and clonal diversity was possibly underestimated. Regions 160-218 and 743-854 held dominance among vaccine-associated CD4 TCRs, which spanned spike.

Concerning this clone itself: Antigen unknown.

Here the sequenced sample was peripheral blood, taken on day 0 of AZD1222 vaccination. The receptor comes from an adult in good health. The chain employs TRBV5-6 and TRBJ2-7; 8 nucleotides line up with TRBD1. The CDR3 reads CASFVTGAKTYEQYF. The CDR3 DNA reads TGTGCCAGCTTCGTGACAGGGGCAAAGACCTACGAGCAGTACTTC.